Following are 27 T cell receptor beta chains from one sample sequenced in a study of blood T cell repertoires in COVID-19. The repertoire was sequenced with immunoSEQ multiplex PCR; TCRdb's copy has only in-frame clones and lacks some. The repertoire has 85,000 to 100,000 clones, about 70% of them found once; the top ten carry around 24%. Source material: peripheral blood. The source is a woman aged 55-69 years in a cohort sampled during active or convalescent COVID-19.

The CDR3 protein is CASSLGQGFREDEQYF. The DNA of the CDR3 is TGTGCCAGCAGCTTGGGACAGGGGTTCCGGGAAGACGAGCAGTACTTC. The chain uses TRBV7-9 and TRBJ2-7, with TRBD1 matching 10 bases. The CDR3 loop spans 16 amino acids. The junction had 10 bases not matched to a gene; V was cut back by 3 bases and J by 5 bases. Germline V lookup: CDR1 SEHNR, CDR2 FQNEAQ (reference sequence). Supplemented by reference TRBV7-9 and TRBJ2-7, the full variable domain reads DTGVSQNPRHKITKRGQNVTFRCDPISEHNRLYWYRQTLGQGPEFLTYFQNEAQLEKSRLLSDRFSAERPKGSFSTLEIQRTEQGDSAMYLCASSLGQGFREDEQYFGPGTRLTVT.

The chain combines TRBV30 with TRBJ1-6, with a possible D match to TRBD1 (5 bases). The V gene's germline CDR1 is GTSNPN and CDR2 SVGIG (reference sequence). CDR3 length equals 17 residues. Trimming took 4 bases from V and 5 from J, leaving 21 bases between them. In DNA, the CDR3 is TGTGCCTGGATGGAAAGGGGAACCTTTGGCGATAATTCACCCCTCCACTTT. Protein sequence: CAWMERGTFGDNSPLHF.

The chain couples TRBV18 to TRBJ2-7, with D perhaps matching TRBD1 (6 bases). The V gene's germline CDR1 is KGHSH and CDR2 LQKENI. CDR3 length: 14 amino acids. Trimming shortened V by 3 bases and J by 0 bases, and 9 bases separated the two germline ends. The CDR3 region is CASSPTGTSYEQYF. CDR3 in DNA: TGTGCCAGCTCACCGACAGGAACCTCCTACGAGCAGTACTTC.

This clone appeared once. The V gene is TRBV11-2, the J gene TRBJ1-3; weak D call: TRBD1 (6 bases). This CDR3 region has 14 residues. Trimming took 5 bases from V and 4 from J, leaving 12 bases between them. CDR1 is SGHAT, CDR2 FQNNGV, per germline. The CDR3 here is CASSPVGAGNTIYF. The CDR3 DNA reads TGTGCCAGCAGCCCGGTGGGGGCGGGAAACACCATATATTTT.

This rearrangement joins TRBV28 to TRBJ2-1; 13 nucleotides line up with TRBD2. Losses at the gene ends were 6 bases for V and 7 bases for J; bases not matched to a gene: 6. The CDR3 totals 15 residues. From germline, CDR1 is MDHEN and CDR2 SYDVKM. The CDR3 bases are TGTGCCAGCAGCCGGACTAGCGGGGGAGTAAATGAGCAGTTCTTC. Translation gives CASSRTSGGVNEQFF.

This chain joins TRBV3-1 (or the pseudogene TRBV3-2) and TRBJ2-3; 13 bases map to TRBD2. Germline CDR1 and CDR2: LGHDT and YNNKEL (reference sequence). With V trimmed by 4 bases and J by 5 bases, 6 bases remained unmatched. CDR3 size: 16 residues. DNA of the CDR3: TGTGCCAGCAGCCGTGGACTAGCGGGGGTGGGAGATACGCAGTATTTT. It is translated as CASSRGLAGVGDTQYF.

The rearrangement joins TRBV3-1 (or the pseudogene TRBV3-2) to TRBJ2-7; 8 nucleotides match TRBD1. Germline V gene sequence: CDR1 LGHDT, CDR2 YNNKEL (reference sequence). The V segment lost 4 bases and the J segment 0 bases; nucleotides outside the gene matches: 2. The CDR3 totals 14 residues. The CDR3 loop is CASSRTGSSYEQYF. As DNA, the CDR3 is TGTGCCAGCAGCCGGACAGGGAGCTCCTACGAGCAGTACTTC.

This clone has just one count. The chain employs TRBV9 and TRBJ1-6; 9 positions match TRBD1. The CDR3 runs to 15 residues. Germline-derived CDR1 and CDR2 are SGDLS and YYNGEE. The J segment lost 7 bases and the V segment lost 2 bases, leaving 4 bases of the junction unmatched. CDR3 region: CASSVMGQGNSPLHF. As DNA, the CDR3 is TGTGCCAGCAGCGTCATGGGACAGGGAAATTCACCCCTCCACTTT.

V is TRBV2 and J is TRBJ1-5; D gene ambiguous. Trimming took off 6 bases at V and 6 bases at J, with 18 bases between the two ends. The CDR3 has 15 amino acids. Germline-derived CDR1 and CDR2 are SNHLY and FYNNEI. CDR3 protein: CASSWSSSVGQPQHF. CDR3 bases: TGTGCCAGCAGCTGGAGTTCATCGGTGGGTCAGCCCCAGCATTTT.

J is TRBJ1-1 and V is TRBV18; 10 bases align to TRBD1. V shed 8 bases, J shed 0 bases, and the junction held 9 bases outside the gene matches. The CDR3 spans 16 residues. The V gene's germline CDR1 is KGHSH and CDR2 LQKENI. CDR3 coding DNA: TGTGCCAGCACGGGACAGGGGCGATCTATGAACACTGAAGCTTTCTTT. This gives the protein CASTGQGRSMNTEAFF.

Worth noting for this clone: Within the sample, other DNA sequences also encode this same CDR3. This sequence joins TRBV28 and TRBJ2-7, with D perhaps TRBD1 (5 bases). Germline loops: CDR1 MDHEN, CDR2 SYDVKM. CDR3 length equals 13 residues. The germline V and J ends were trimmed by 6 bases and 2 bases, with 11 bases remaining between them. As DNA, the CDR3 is TGTGCCAGCAGCCTGAGACAGACCTACGAGCAGTACTTC. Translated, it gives CASSLRQTYEQYF.

In DNA form, the CDR3 reads TGTGCCTGGAGTCCCAAAACAGGCCTTAGCAATCAGCCCCAGCATTTT. Translated: CAWSPKTGLSNQPQHF. This chain links TRBV30 with TRBJ1-5, with D perhaps TRBD1 (5 bases). Germline CDR1 is GTSNPN and CDR2 is SVGIG (reference sequence). The CDR3 loop spans 16 amino acids. V was pared by 2 bases and J by 0 bases, with 14 bases between.

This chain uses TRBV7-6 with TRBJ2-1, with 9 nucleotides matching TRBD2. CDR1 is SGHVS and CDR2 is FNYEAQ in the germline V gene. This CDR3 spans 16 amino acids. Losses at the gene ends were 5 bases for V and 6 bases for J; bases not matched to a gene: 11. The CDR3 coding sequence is TGTGCCAGCAGCCCAAATGGGGGCGGGGGGGCCAATGAGCAGTTCTTC. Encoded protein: CASSPNGGGGANEQFF.

CDR3 amino acids: CASSEYRGTTSTDTQYF. CDR3 DNA: TGTGCCAGCAGTGAATACAGGGGGACGACGAGCACAGATACGCAGTATTTT. The chain couples TRBV25-1 to TRBJ2-3; 7 nucleotides line up with TRBD1. The CDR3 contains 17 residues. Trimming at V came to 0 bases and at J to 0 bases, leaving 6 bases not matched to a gene. Per germline, CDR1 MGHDK and CDR2 SYGVNS.

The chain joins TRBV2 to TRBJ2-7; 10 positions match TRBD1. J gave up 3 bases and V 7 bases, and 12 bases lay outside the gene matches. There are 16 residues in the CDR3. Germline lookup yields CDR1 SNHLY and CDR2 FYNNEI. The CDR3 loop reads CASNRMVGQGSYEQYF. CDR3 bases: TGTGCCAGCAATCGGATGGTGGGACAGGGGAGCTACGAGCAGTACTTC.

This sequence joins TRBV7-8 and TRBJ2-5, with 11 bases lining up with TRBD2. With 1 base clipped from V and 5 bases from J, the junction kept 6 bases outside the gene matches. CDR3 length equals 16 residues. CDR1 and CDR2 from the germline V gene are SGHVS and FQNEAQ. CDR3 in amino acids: CASSLVLAGGRETQYF. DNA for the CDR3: TGTGCCAGCAGCTTAGTTTTAGCGGGGGGGCGGGAGACCCAGTACTTC.

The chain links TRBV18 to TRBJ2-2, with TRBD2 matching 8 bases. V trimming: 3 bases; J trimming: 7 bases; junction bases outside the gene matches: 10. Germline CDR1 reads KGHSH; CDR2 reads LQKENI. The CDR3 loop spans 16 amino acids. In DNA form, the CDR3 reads TGTGCCAGCTCACCGCGACGGGGGGGCCGGAGCGGGGAGCTGTTTTTT. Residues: CASSPRRGGRSGELFF.

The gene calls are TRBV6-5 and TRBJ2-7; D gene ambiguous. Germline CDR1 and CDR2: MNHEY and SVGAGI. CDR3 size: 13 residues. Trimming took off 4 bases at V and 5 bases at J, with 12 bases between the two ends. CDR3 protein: CASSSIQVHEQYF. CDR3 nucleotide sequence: TGTGCCAGCAGTTCTATCCAGGTCCACGAGCAGTACTTC.

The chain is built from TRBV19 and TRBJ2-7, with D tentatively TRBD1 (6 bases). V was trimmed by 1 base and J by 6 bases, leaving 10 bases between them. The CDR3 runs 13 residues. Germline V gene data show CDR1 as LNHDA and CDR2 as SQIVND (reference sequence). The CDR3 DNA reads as TGTGCCAGTAGTATAGTGGTGGGGGCCGAGCAGTACTTC. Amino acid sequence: CASSIVVGAEQYF.

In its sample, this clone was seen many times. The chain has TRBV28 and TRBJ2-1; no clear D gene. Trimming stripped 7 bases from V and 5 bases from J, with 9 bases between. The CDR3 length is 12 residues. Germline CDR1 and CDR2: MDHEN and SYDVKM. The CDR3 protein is CASKTGNNEQFF. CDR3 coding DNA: TGTGCCAGCAAGACTGGAAACAATGAGCAGTTCTTC.

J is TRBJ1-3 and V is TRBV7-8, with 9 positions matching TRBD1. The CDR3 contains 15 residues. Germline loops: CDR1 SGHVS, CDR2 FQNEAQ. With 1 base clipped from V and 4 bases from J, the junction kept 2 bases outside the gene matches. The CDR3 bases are TGTGCCAGCAGCTTAGGGGACAGGGTCGGAAACACCATATATTTT. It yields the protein CASSLGDRVGNTIYF.

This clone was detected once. CDR3 bases: TGTGCCAGCAGCGCGTGGGACAGCAAAAACTATGGCTACACCTTC. Its protein product is CASSAWDSKNYGYTF. This chain links TRBV9 with TRBJ1-2; TRBD1 aligns across 7 bases. The CDR3 has 15 amino acids. Germline V gene sequence: CDR1 SGDLS, CDR2 YYNGEE. The trim removed 3 bases at V and 2 bases at J, leaving 7 bases unmatched. Filled out from reference TRBV9 and TRBJ1-2, the complete variable domain reads DSGVTQTPKHLITATGQRVTLRCSPRSGDLSVYWYQQSLDQGLQFLIQYYNGEERAKGNILERFSAQQFPDLHSELNLSSLELGDSALYFCASSAWDSKNYGYTFGSGTRLTVV.

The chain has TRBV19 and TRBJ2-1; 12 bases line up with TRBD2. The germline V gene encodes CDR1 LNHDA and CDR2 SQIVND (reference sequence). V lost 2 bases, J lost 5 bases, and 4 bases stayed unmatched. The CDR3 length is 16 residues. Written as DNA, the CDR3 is TGTGCCAGTAGTATACTAGCGGGGGGGCCTCACAATGAGCAGTTCTTC. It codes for CASSILAGGPHNEQFF.

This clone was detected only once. CDR3 DNA: TGTGCCAGCAGTGAAATAAATCAGCCCCAGCATTTT. Its protein product is CASSEINQPQHF. V is TRBV6-1 and J is TRBJ1-5; D remains unclear. CDR3 size: 12 residues. Trimming took off 2 bases at V and 4 bases at J, with 3 bases between the two ends. CDR1 is MNHNS, CDR2 SASEGT, per germline.

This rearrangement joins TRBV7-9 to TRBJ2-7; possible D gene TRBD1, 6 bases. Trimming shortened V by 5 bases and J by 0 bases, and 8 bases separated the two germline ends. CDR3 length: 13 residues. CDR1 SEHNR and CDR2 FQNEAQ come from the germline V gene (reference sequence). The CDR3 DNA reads TGTGCCAGCAGCCGGGACACCTCCTACGAGCAGTACTTC. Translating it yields CASSRDTSYEQYF.

In DNA form, the CDR3 reads TGCGCCAGCAGCCAAGTTGGAAAGGGACTAGTAAATACCGGGGAGCTGTTTTTT. Residues: CASSQVGKGLVNTGELFF. This chain joins TRBV4-3 and TRBJ2-2, with 8 bases identical to TRBD2. Germline trimming cut 1 base from V and 5 bases from J; bases unmatched to any gene: 12. Looked up from germline, CDR1 is LGHNA and CDR2 is YSLEER. This CDR3 region has 18 residues.

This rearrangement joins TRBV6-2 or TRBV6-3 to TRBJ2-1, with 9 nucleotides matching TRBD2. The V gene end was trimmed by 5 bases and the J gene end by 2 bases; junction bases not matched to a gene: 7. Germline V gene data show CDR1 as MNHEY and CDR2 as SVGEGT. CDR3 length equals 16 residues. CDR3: CASSTRLAVTYNEQFF. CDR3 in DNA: TGTGCCAGCAGTACAAGACTAGCGGTAACCTACAATGAGCAGTTCTTC.